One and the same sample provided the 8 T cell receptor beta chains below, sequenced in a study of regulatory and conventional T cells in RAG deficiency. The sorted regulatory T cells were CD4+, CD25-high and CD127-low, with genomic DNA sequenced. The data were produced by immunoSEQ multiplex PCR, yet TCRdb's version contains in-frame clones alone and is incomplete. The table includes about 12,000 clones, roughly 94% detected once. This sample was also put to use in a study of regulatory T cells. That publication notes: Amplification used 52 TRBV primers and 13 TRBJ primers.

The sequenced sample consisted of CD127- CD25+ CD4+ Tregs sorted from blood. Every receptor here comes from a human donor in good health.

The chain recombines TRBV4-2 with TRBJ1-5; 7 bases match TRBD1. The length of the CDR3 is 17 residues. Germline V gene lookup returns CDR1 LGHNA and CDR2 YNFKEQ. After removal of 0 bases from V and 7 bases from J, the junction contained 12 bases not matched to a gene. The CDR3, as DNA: TGTGCCAGCAGCCAAGACCTAACCGACAGGGTTGGACAGCCCCAGCATTTT. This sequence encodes CASSQDLTDRVGQPQHF.

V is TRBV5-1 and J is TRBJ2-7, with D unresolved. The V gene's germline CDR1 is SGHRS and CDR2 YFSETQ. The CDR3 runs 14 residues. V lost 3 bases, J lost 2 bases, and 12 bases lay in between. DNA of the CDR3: TGCGCCAGCAGCTCGACCCCTGACACCTACGAGCAGTACTTC. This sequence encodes CASSSTPDTYEQYF.

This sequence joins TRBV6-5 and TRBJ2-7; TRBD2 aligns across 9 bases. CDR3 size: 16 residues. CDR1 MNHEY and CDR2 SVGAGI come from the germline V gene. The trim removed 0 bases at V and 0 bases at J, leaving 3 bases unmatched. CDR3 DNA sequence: TGTGCCAGCAGTTACTCGAGACTAGCGGCCTCCTACGAGCAGTACTTC. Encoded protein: CASSYSRLAASYEQYF.

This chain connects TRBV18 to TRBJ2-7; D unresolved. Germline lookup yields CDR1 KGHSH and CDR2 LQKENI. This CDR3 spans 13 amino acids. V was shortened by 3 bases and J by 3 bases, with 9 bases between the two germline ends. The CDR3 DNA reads TGTGCCAGCTCACCGGGCAGGAACTACGAGCAGTACTTC. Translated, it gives CASSPGRNYEQYF.

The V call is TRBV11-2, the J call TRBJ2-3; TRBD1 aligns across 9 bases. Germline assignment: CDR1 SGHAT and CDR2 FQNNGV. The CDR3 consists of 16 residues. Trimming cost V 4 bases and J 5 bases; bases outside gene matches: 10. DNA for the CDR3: TGTGCCAGCAGCTCCCTGTGGGACAGGGTGGGAGATACGCAGTATTTT. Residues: CASSSLWDRVGDTQYF.

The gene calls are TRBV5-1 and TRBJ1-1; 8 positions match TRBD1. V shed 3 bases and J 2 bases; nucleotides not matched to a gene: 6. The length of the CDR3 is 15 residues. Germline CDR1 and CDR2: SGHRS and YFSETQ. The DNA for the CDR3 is TGCGCCAGCAGCTCCGGACAGGGACTAAACACTGAAGCTTTCTTT. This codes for CASSSGQGLNTEAFF.

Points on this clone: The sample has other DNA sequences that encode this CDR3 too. The CDR3: CASSGRGSYNSPLHF. The CDR3 nucleotides are TGTGCCAGTAGTGGGCGGGGCTCCTATAATTCACCCCTCCACTTT. V and J are TRBV19 and TRBJ1-6; D is uncertain. The V end was cut by 5 bases, the J end by 0 bases, with 8 bases between. The length of the CDR3 is 15 residues. The germline V gene encodes CDR1 LNHDA and CDR2 SQIVND (reference sequence).

The CDR3 nucleotides read TGTGCCAGCAGCTTGGGGGCAGGGGAGCGGAATGAGCAGTTCTTC. Its protein product is CASSLGAGERNEQFF. V is TRBV5-6 and J is TRBJ2-1; TRBD1 might be the D (6 bases). From germline, CDR1 is SGHDT and CDR2 YYEEEE. V lost 0 bases to trimming and J lost 7 bases, with 14 bases between them. The CDR3 runs to 15 residues. Supplemented by reference TRBV5-6 and TRBJ2-1, the full variable domain reads DAGVTQSPTHLIKTRGQQVTLRCSPKSGHDTVSWYQQALGQGPQFIFQYYEEEERQRGNFPDRFSGHQFPNYSSELNVNALLLGDSALYLCASSLGAGERNEQFFGPGTRLTVL.